The T cell receptor (beta chain) under discussion was sequenced for a study of T cell repertoires in cytomegalovirus infection. Overall study: CMV epitopes, recently identified HLA-C-restricted and well-studied HLA-B-restricted, were used. The public TCR beta signatures pointed to both CMV infection and matching HLA type. Regarding the study as a whole: Predominance within the ex vivo response was attributable to HLA-C-restricted CMV-specific TCR beta clonotypes. Carriers of CMV and the relevant HLA type were discriminated by public TCR beta frequency.

One entry per CDR3 protein, called by TCRdb with MiXCR from the reads. In the table there are about 920,000 distinct CDR3 sequences, 31% of which are singletons. Germline CDR1 is SSHAT and CDR2 is FNYEAQ (reference sequence). CDR3 length equals 13 residues. This clonotype appeared many times. What it recognizes is unknown. Germline is not matched at one junction end, which may reflect a read error. The chain is built from TRBV7-7 and TRBJ2-1; maybe TRBD1 (5 bases). Sample: cultured CD8+ T cells from PBMCs, taken from culture after CMV antigen stimulation. This sequence originates from a human donor in good health (CMV status not recorded). Some clones in this sample may be carry-over from other donors' samples. DNA for the CDR3: TGTGCTAGCAGCTTAGGCAGGGTGTATGAGCAGTTCTTC. This translates into CASSLGRVYEQFF.